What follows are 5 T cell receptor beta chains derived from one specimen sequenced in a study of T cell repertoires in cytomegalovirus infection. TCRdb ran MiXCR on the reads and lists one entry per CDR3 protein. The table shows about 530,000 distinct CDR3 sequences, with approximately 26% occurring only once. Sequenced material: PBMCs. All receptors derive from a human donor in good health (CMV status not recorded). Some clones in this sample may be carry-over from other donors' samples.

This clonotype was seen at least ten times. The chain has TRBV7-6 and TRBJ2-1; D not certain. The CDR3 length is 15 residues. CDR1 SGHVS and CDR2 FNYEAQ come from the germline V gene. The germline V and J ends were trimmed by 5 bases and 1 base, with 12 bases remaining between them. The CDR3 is CASSPTEGSYNEQFF. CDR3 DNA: TGTGCCAGCAGCCCTACGGAAGGGTCCTACAATGAGCAGTTCTTC.

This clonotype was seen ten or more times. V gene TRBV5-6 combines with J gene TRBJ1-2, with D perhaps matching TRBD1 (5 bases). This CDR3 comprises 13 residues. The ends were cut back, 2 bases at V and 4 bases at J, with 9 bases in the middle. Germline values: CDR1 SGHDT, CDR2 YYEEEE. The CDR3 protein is CASSFTGSYGYTF. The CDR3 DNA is TGTGCCAGCAGCTTTACAGGCTCCTATGGCTACACCTTC.

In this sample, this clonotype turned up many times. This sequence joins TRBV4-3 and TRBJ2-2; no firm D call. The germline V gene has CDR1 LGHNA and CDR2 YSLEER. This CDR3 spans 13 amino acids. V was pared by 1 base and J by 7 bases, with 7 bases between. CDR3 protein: CASSQGMGGELFF. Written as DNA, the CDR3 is TGCGCCAGCAGCCAAGGAATGGGCGGGGAGCTGTTTTTT.

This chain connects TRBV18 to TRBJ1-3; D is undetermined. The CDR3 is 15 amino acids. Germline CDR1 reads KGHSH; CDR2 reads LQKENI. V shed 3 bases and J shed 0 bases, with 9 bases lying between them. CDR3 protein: CASSPARGSGNTIYF. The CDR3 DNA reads TGTGCCAGCTCACCTGCACGGGGCTCTGGAAACACCATATATTTT.

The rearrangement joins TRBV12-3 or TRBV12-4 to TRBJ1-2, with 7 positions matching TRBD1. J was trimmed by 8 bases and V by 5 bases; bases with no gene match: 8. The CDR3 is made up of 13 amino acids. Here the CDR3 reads CASSLSRGLGYTF. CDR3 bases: TGTGCCAGCAGTCTTAGTAGGGGGCTGGGCTACACCTTC.